This entry describes one T cell receptor beta chain. Its antigen is still unknown. No much larger clonotype is one base removed from it; base qualities were not supplied. This entry is derived from a study of shared clonotypes between healthy human individuals (dated by TCRdb to the early 2020s). For the study in its entirety: The cohort included three men and a couple of women between 18 and 49 years of age. Per donor, leukapheresis produced somewhere between about 0.94 and 9.5 billion PBMCs. For each donor, CD4 naive and CD4 memory were each run on three plates, CD8 naive on two plates, and CD8 memory on one plate. Different laboratories and diverse techniques were used to prepare libraries and sequence TCR repertoires, to increase sequencing depth and limit assay-specific biases. Blood TCR repertoires of five healthy adults were deeply sequenced to estimate repertoire size and the extent of clonotype sharing between individuals. Study-level results and caveats: When a few donors were compared, the shared fraction of clonotypes was roughly 4.8% for naive CD4, roughly 3.3% for naive CD8, roughly 2.5% for memory CD4, and 0.35% to 0.4% for memory CD8. Because the study included a small number of donors, the genetic and exposure-history diversity represented was limited. Only blood was sampled, and tissue TCR repertoires likely differ from those in blood. Even with the large sequencing depth, rarefaction of the sorted-subset datasets indicated that sequencing was incomplete. Clonotypes shared by all four sorted-subset donors showed higher generation probabilities than non-shared clonotypes. Pairwise subsampling led to the expectation that sequencing depth would affect the degree of clonotype sharing among donors. Larger estimated clonotype richness was generally found for naive subsets than for memory subsets.

Using the deep immunoSEQ assay, TCR CDR3 regions were amplified from genomic DNA by multiplex PCR. For each cell subset, the extracted genomic DNA was distributed evenly across all wells of several immunoSEQ 96-well plates, and each plate served as one replicate. For sorted subsets, 150 to 250 ng of genomic DNA, equivalent to around 29,000 T cell genomes, went into each replicate PCR. Purified libraries were quantified with a Qubit 3.0 fluorometer, sized on a Bioanalyzer 2100, and re-quantified with the KAPA Library Quantification kit. Each immunoSEQ 96-well plate was sequenced on its own single-read 150-cycle Illumina NextSeq 550 flow cell. The paper's data handling went like this. Because the immunoSEQ output held only junctional sequences and lacked quality scores, the filtering could not match the filtering applied to full-length reads. To assign V/J genes and CDR3, sequences were annotated against IMGT germline references using PyIR, a Python wrapper for IgBLAST v1.9. Reads were removed for weak V/J assignments (E-value above 1e-6), missing CDR3, stop codons, out-of-frame junctions, or ambiguous translated residues. V3J clonotypes were defined by identical inferred V gene, J gene, and CDR3 amino acid sequence. Percentage overlap between repertoires was calculated by dividing the number of shared unique clonotypes by the size of the smaller repertoire. RTK rarefaction, the Chao1 estimator, and Recon v2.1 estimates of unobserved clonotypes were used to assess repertoire richness. Generation probabilities for all TCRbeta clonotypes obtained by the gDNA method from a handful of donors were computed using OLGA. Entries here come from immuneACCESS through TCRdb and include only in-frame sequences with V and J called. Some clones fail to appear in such tables; in the studies checked, an unresolved V gene covers under half of the shortfall, and the cause of the remainder is unknown. V, J and clone size are taken as reported in that table, and D and trimming were inferred from the DNA itself. The sample table holds hundreds of thousands of clones, of which 95% to 98% were seen once. Clones ranked in the top ten supply 0.3% of the sample.

For the CD8 naive samples, CD45RO-negative cells were positively selected for CCR7, yielding a CD45RA+CCR7+ population from which TemRA cells were excluded. Healthy HIV-negative adults with no recently reported acute infections or vaccinations were included as donors. Every donor was a Caucasian adult residing in Nashville, Tennessee, USA. After blood collection by leukapheresis, PBMCs were isolated using Ficoll-Histopaque density gradient centrifugation and then cryopreserved in the vapor phase of liquid nitrogen. Analytical flow cytometry was used to check the purity and quantity of each magnetically sorted T cell population. Genomic DNA was isolated from each sorted fraction and quantified by UV absorbance on a Nanodrop 2000c. Sequencing input: naive CD8+ T cells sorted from blood. The sample's cell subset or site label, in plain terms: CD45RA+CCR7+. The TCR sequence derives from a man younger than 45 in good health.

At the DNA level, the sequence is TGTGCCAGCAGCCTTGGGGACAGGGAGAACACCGGGGAGCTGTTTTTT. Its product reads: CASSLGDRENTGELFF. The chain was built from TRBV5-5 and TRBJ2-2; TRBD1 matches 9 bases in the middle. The CDR3, from cysteine to phenylalanine, totals 16 residues. Only the CDR3 DNA is retained, 48 bases long and in frame from the first base. Sequences SGHKS (CDR1) and YYEKEE (CDR2) are obtained from the germline V gene (reference sequence). V is trimmed back by 4 bases and J by 1 base, and the junction contains 5 bases that no gene match accounts for.